Presented here are 25 T cell receptor beta chains from one specimen sequenced in a study of Tregs in tolerant kidney transplant recipients (dated 2019 in TCRdb). The receptor library was made with the immunoSEQ multiplex PCR assay. TCRdb limited this immuneACCESS table to in-frame rearrangements with V and J called. A share of clones is missing; checked studies link under half to unresolved V genes, and the rest is unexplained. This sample has 110,000 or so clones in its table, and around nine tenths of those were observed once. The leading ten clones occupy nearly 0.6% of the sample. Sequenced material: CD4+ T cells from blood. These receptor sequences come from a human donor in good health.

This clone appeared once. The chain's CDR3 is CASRGVGLHYGYTF. Written as DNA, the CDR3 is TGTGCCAGCAGGGGGGTGGGACTACACTATGGCTACACCTTC. The V call is TRBV6-5, the J call TRBJ1-2; D might be TRBD1 (5 bases). CDR1 is MNHEY and CDR2 is SVGAGI in the germline V gene. V lost 6 bases to trimming and J lost 3 bases, with 14 bases between them. CDR3 length equals 14 residues.

CDR3 sequence (DNA): TGTGCCAGCAGCTTAACTATGCAAGAGACCCAGTACTTC. Translation gives CASSLTMQETQYF. V and J are TRBV5-6 and TRBJ2-5, with D hard to call. CDR1 SGHDT and CDR2 YYEEEE come from the germline V gene. This CDR3 region has 13 residues. V lost 2 bases and J lost 2, with 7 bases in between.

The chain carries TRBV5-1 and TRBJ2-1; possible D gene TRBD1, 5 bases. In germline, CDR1 is SGHRS, CDR2 YFSETQ. CDR3 size: 16 residues. The ends were cut back, 2 bases at V and 0 bases at J, with 12 bases in the middle. CDR3 sequence (DNA): TGCGCCAGCAGCTTAATCCCCGACAGCTCCTACAATGAGCAGTTCTTC. Protein product: CASSLIPDSSYNEQFF.

This rearrangement joins TRBV15 to TRBJ1-4; 7 nucleotides match TRBD1. This CDR3 is 15 amino acids long. V shed 1 base, J shed 7 bases, and the junction held 6 bases outside the gene matches. CDR1 and CDR2 from the germline V gene are LNHNV and YYDKDF (reference sequence). CDR3 in amino acids: CATSRVGTVGEKLFF. In DNA form, the CDR3 reads TGTGCCACCAGCAGAGTGGGGACAGTGGGTGAAAAACTGTTTTTT.

V usage is TRBV10-1 and J usage is TRBJ2-2; no reliable D call. The V and J ends lost 6 bases and 4 bases respectively, with 12 bases between them. The CDR3 length is 14 residues. Germline V gene sequence: CDR1 WNHNN, CDR2 SYGVQD (reference sequence). The CDR3 sequence is CASSSPPSTGELFF. CDR3 in DNA: TGCGCCAGCAGCAGCCCGCCCAGCACCGGGGAGCTGTTTTTT.

This sequence joins TRBV7-3 and TRBJ1-2; 7 bases are a match to TRBD1. The V gene end was trimmed by 5 bases and the J gene end by 3 bases; junction bases not matched to a gene: 3. The CDR3 has 13 amino acids. Looked up from germline, CDR1 is SGHTA and CDR2 is FQGTGA. Here the CDR3 DNA reads TGTGCCAGCAGCCCAGGACAGGACTATGGCTACACCTTC. It encodes CASSPGQDYGYTF.

The V gene is TRBV6-6, the J gene TRBJ1-5; D gene unclear. The CDR3 sequence is 13 residues long. Germline-derived CDR1 and CDR2 are MNHNY and SVGAGI (reference sequence). The V gene lost 0 bases and the J gene lost 7 bases, with 7 bases spanning the gap. The CDR3 reads CASSYSKTQPQHF. CDR3 nucleotides: TGTGCCAGCAGTTACTCGAAAACGCAGCCCCAGCATTTT.

V gene TRBV19 combines with J gene TRBJ2-3; D unresolved. Between the trimmed V and J ends, which lost 2 bases and 0 bases, there was a span of 9 bases. Germline CDR1 LNHDA, CDR2 SQIVND (reference sequence). This CDR3 comprises 15 residues. CDR3 sequence reads: CASSILGDSTDTQYF. The CDR3 region has the DNA TGTGCCAGTAGTATACTAGGAGACAGCACAGATACGCAGTATTTT.

The chain uses TRBV6-5 and TRBJ1-4, with 9 bases matching TRBD1. Trimming cost V 4 bases and J 7 bases; bases outside gene matches: 4. This CDR3 is 14 amino acids long. Germline loops: CDR1 MNHEY, CDR2 SVGAGI. CDR3 sequence reads: CASSSQGASEKLFF. Here the CDR3 DNA reads TGTGCCAGCAGTTCACAGGGGGCAAGTGAAAAACTGTTTTTT.

The CDR3: CASSFRGGGMNTEAFF. CDR3 coding DNA: TGTGCCAGCAGTTTTAGGGGGGGCGGCATGAACACTGAAGCTTTCTTT. The V and J genes are TRBV27 and TRBJ1-1, with a tentative D call TRBD1 (6 bases). The length of the CDR3 is 16 residues. CDR1 MNHEY and CDR2 SMNVEV come from the germline V gene (reference sequence). V lost 3 bases and J lost 0, with 14 bases in between.

This clone was observed a single time. V and J are TRBV4-1 and TRBJ2-1, with D perhaps TRBD1 (6 bases). This CDR3 spans 16 amino acids. Germline V lookup: CDR1 MGHRA, CDR2 YSYEKL. V shed 4 bases and J shed 7 bases, with 20 bases lying between them. This CDR3 is CASSPKGRGYENEQFF. The CDR3 DNA reads TGCGCCAGCAGCCCCAAAGGCAGGGGATATGAGAATGAGCAGTTCTTC.

The rearrangement links TRBV5-1 to TRBJ2-3, with 12 bases lining up with TRBD2. This CDR3 contains 15 residues. J lost 8 bases, V lost 6 bases, and 10 bases had no gene match. Germline values: CDR1 SGHRS, CDR2 YFSETQ. The CDR3 spells CASTETSGGPFTQYF. CDR3 in DNA: TGCGCCAGCACGGAGACTAGCGGGGGCCCCTTTACGCAGTATTTT. The whole variable domain, remainder taken from reference TRBV5-1 and TRBJ2-3, is KAGVTQTPRYLIKTRGQQVTLSCSPISGHRSVSWYQQTPGQGLQFLFEYFSETQRNKGNFPGRFSGRQFSNSRSEMNVSTLELGDSALYLCASTETSGGPFTQYFGPGTRLTVL.

The chain employs TRBV2 and TRBJ1-2, with D uncertain. The germline V gene encodes CDR1 SNHLY and CDR2 FYNNEI. The CDR3 runs to 14 residues. The V end was cut by 1 base, the J end by 3 bases, with 9 bases between. The CDR3 is CASSEEEGYYGYTF. As DNA, the CDR3 is TGTGCCAGCAGTGAAGAGGAGGGTTACTATGGCTACACCTTC.

This chain connects TRBV2 to TRBJ1-3, with D perhaps matching TRBD1 (6 bases). This CDR3 is built from 14 residues. V lost 7 bases and J 4 bases, leaving 14 bases between the germline ends. Germline CDR1 and CDR2: SNHLY and FYNNEI. The CDR3 region has the DNA TGTGCCAGCACTTCTTTGGGGGGCGGAAACACCATATATTTT. It translates to CASTSLGGGNTIYF.

The V call is TRBV6-4, the J call TRBJ2-2, with 7 bases fitting TRBD2. In germline, CDR1 is MRHNA, CDR2 SNTAGT. This CDR3 has 18 amino acids. V shed 2 bases, J shed 3 bases, and the junction held 12 bases outside the gene matches. As DNA, the CDR3 is TGTGCCAGCAGTGACAAGCGGGGCCCCGGGTTAGACACCGGGGAGCTGTTTTTT. This sequence encodes CASSDKRGPGLDTGELFF.

This sequence joins TRBV5-1 and TRBJ1-6; a possible D gene is TRBD1 (5 bases). Germline V gene data show CDR1 as SGHRS and CDR2 as YFSETQ. The CDR3 extends over 13 amino acids. Trimming pared 5 bases from V and 6 bases from J, leaving 9 bases between. The CDR3, as DNA: TGCGCCAGCAGTCGGGACGGTAATTCACCCCTCCACTTT. Its protein product is CASSRDGNSPLHF.

The rearrangement links TRBV9 to TRBJ2-6, with 12 positions matching TRBD2. V dropped 4 bases and J dropped 3; count of bases not matched to a gene: 8. Germline loops: CDR1 SGDLS, CDR2 YYNGEE. The CDR3 loop spans 18 amino acids. The CDR3 is CASSPRSSGRGGANVLTF. The CDR3 DNA reads as TGTGCCAGCAGCCCTCGGTCTAGCGGGAGGGGTGGGGCCAACGTCCTGACTTTC.

The V call is TRBV29-1, the J call TRBJ2-1; 10 nucleotides agree with TRBD1. The germline gives CDR1 SQVTM, CDR2 ANQGSEA. The V and J ends lost 7 bases and 8 bases, in that order; junction bases with no gene match: 8. CDR3 length equals 13 residues. The CDR3 sequence is CSARRDRGYEQFF. As DNA, the CDR3 is TGCAGCGCCCGGAGGGACAGGGGCTATGAGCAGTTCTTC.

V and J are TRBV19 and TRBJ1-5, with 9 positions matching TRBD1. CDR1 is LNHDA and CDR2 is SQIVND in the germline V gene (reference sequence). V was pared by 6 bases and J by 7 bases, with 10 bases of the junction left unmatched. The CDR3 runs 15 residues. The CDR3 region is CASSWGGTGIQPQHF. CDR3 coding DNA: TGTGCCAGTAGCTGGGGGGGGACAGGGATCCAGCCCCAGCATTTT.

The V gene is TRBV18, the J gene TRBJ2-1; D might be TRBD2 (5 bases). Trimming took off 1 base at V and 6 bases at J, with 10 bases between the two ends. The V gene's germline CDR1 is KGHSH and CDR2 LQKENI. The CDR3 runs 14 residues. The DNA of the CDR3 is TGTGCCAGCTCACCACGTCGGGATATCAATGAGCAGTTCTTC. As protein: CASSPRRDINEQFF.

This sequence joins TRBV29-1 and TRBJ1-1, with D possibly being TRBD1 (5 bases). The CDR3 consists of 15 residues. Germline-derived CDR1 and CDR2 are SQVTM and ANQGSEA. Between the trimmed V and J ends, which lost 4 bases and 0 bases, there was a span of 15 bases. In DNA, the CDR3 is TGCAGCGTTGCGGAATGGGGCATCTTGAACACTGAAGCTTTCTTT. Protein: CSVAEWGILNTEAFF.

The chain has TRBV11-2 and TRBJ2-4; the match to TRBD2 covers 8 bases. The germline gives CDR1 SGHAT, CDR2 FQNNGV. The CDR3 is 15 residues long. Trimming at V came to 4 bases and at J to 6 bases, leaving 8 bases not matched to a gene. The chain's CDR3 is CASSSHGGGVNIQYF. Written as DNA, the CDR3 is TGTGCCAGCAGCTCCCACGGGGGGGGAGTAAACATTCAGTACTTC.

The CDR3 DNA reads as TGTGCCAGCAAGGGCGGGAGGAACACCGGGGAGCTGTTTTTT. This sequence encodes CASKGGRNTGELFF. The V call is TRBV7-2, the J call TRBJ2-2; 7 nucleotides match TRBD2. The length of the CDR3 is 14 residues. The ends lost 7 bases at V and 1 base at J; junction bases unmatched: 3. In germline, CDR1 is SGHTA, CDR2 FQGNSA.

The chain couples TRBV30 to TRBJ1-2; D unresolved. Germline V lookup: CDR1 GTSNPN, CDR2 SVGIG (reference sequence). Trimming cost V 2 bases and J 7 bases, with 11 bases left between them. The CDR3 covers 12 residues. The CDR3 coding sequence is TGTGCCTGGAGTCCCGGGGAGGTTGGCTACACCTTC. Encoded protein: CAWSPGEVGYTF. Filled out from reference TRBV30 and TRBJ1-2, the complete variable domain reads SQTIHQWPATLVQPVGSPLSLECTVEGTSNPNLYWYRQAAGRGLQLLFYSVGIGQISSEVPQNLSASRPQDRQFILSSKKLLLSDSGFYLCAWSPGEVGYTFGSGTRLTVV.

This clone occurred once. The V and J genes are TRBV7-2 and TRBJ2-2; 8 nucleotides align to TRBD2. The V and J ends lost 5 bases and 5 bases, in that order; junction bases with no gene match: 4. Germline V gives CDR1 SGHTA, CDR2 FQGNSA. The CDR3 loop spans 14 amino acids. The DNA of the CDR3 is TGTGCCAGCAGCCTACGGGGGGGAACCGGGGAGCTGTTTTTT. It yields the protein CASSLRGGTGELFF.